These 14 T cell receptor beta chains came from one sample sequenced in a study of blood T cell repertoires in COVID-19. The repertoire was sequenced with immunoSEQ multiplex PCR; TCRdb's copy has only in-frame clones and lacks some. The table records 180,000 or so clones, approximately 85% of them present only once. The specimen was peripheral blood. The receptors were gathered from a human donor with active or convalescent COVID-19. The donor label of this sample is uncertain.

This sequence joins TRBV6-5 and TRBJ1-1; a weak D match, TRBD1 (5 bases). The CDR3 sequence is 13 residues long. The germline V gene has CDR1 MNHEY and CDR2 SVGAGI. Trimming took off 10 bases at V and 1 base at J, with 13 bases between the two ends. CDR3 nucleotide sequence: TGTGCCACCCGGGACTTCCAGAACACTGAAGCTTTCTTT. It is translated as CATRDFQNTEAFF.

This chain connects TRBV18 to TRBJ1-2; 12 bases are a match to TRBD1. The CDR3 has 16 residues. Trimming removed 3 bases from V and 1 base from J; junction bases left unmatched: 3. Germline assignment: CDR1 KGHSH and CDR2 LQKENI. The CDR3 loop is CASSPGQGALNYGYTF. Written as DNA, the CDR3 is TGTGCCAGCTCACCGGGACAGGGGGCACTTAACTATGGCTACACCTTC. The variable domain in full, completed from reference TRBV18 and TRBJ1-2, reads NAGVMQNPRHLVRRRGQEARLRCSPMKGHSHVYWYRQLPEEGLKFMVYLQKENIIDESGMPKERFSAEFPKEGPSILRIQQVVRGDSAAYFCASSPGQGALNYGYTFGSGTRLTVV.

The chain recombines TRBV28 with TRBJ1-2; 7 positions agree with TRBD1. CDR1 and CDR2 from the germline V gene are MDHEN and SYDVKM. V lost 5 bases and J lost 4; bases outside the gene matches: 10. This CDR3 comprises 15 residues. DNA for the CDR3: TGTGCCAGCAGTCCCCCTACAGGGGTCGGCTATGGCTACACCTTC. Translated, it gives CASSPPTGVGYGYTF.

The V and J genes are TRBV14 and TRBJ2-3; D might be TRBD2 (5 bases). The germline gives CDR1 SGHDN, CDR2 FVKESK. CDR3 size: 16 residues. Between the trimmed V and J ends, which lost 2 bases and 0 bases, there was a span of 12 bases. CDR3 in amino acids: CASSQLTGSSTDTQYF. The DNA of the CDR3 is TGTGCCAGCAGCCAACTGACTGGGAGCAGCACAGATACGCAGTATTTT.

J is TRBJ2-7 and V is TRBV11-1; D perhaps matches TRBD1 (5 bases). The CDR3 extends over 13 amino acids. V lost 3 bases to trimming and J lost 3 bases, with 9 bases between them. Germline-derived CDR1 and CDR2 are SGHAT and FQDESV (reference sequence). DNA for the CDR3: TGTGCCAGCAGCTTTTCGACAGTCTACGAGCAGTACTTC. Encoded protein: CASSFSTVYEQYF.

CDR3 amino acids: CASSQDGVTQYF. The CDR3, as DNA: TGTGCCAGCAGCCAGGACGGGGTGACCCAGTACTTC. The chain uses TRBV4-2 and TRBJ2-5, with D possibly matching TRBD2 (5 bases). The CDR3 extends over 12 amino acids. The ends were cut back, 3 bases at V and 7 bases at J, with 9 bases in the middle. The germline CDR1 and CDR2 sequences are LGHNA and YNFKEQ.

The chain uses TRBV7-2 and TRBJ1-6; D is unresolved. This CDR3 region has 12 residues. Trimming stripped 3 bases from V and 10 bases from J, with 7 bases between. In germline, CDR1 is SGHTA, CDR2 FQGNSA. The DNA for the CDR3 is TGTGCCAGCAGCTTTCCACAGTCACCCCTCCACTTT. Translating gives CASSFPQSPLHF.

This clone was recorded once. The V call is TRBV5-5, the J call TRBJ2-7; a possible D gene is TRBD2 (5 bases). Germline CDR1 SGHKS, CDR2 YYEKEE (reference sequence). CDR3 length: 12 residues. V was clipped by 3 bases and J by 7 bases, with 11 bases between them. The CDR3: CASSWPGGEQYF. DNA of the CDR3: TGTGCCAGCAGCTGGCCCGGAGGAGAGCAGTACTTC. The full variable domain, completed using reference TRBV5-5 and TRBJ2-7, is DAGVTQSPTHLIKTRGQQVTLRCSPISGHKSVSWYQQVLGQGPQFIFQYYEKEERGRGNFPDRFSARQFPNYSSELNVNALLLGDSALYLCASSWPGGEQYFGPGTRLTVT.

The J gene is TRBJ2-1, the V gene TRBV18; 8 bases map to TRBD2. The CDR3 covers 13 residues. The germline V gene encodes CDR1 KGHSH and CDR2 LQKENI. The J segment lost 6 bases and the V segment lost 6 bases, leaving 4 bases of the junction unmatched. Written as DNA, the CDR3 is TGTGCCAGCTCCCTTCGGGGGGGCAATGAGCAGTTCTTC. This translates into CASSLRGGNEQFF.

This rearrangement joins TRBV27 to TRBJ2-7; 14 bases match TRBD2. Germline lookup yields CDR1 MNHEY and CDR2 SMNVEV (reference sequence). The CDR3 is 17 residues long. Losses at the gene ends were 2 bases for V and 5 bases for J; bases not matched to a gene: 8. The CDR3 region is CASSLRLAGGPLHEQYF. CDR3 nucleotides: TGTGCCAGCAGTTTAAGACTAGCGGGAGGGCCACTTCACGAGCAGTACTTC.

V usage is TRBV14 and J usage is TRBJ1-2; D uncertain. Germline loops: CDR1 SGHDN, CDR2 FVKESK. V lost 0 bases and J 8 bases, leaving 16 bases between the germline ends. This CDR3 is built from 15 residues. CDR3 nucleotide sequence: TGTGCCAGCAGCCAAGACGCGTGGGCTATTGGAGGCTACACCTTC. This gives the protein CASSQDAWAIGGYTF.

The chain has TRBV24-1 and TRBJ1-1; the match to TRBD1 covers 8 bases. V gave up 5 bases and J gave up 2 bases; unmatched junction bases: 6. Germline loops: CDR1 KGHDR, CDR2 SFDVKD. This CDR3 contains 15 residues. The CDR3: CATSATGTGNTEAFF. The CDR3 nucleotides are TGTGCCACCAGTGCGACCGGGACAGGAAACACTGAAGCTTTCTTT.

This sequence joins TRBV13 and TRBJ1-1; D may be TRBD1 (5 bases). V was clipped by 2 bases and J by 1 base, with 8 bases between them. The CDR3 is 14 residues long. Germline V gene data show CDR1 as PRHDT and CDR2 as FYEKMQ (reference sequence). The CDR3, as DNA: TGTGCCAGCAGCTTATGGGGGGGGAACACTGAAGCTTTCTTT. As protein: CASSLWGGNTEAFF.

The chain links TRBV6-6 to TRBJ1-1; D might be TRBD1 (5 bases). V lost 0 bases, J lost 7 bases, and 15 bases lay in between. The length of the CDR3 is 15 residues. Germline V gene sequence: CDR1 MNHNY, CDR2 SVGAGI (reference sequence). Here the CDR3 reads CASSYSLGRGNEAFF. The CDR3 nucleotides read TGTGCCAGCAGTTACTCATTGGGAAGGGGAAATGAAGCTTTCTTT.